These T cell receptor beta chains were read from a single sample in a study of neurological immune-mediated disorders. TCRdb processed the 5' RACE reads anew with MiXCR; each CDR3 protein has one entry. The sample lists about 59,000 distinct CDR3 sequences; around 24% were seen once. Material: PBMCs. The receptors here all came from a man in his fifties or sixties with HTLV-1-associated myelopathy (HAM/TSP). Both conserved end residues are part of each CDR3. Fields, in order: D gene, J gene, clone size, V gene, CDR3 protein, CDR3 DNA. A D gene is named only where the DNA matches it firmly. For some rows the clone size is stated as once, few or many, or as a class when expanded; others skip it.

.,TRBJ1-2,.,TRBV4-1,CASSRPGAGHYGYTF,TGCGCCAGCAGCCGACCTGGTGCAGGCCACTATGGCTACACCTTC
TRBD2,TRBJ2-1,many,TRBV7-9,CASSFDTGTSGRNEQFF,TGTGCCAGCAGCTTTGACACCGGGACTAGCGGGAGGAATGAGCAGTTCTTC
TRBD2,TRBJ2-3,once,TRBV5-1,CASSLSTGTNGGGTQYF,TGCGCCAGCAGTTTATCGACCGGGACTAACGGAGGAGGTACGCAGTATTTT
.,TRBJ2-5,many,TRBV9,CASSEGPQETQYF,TGTGCCAGCAGCGAGGGTCCCCAAGAGACCCAGTACTTC
.,TRBJ2-2,many,TRBV4-2,CASSQAPATGELFF,TGTGCCAGCAGCCAAGCCCCGGCGACCGGGGAGCTGTTTTTT
.,TRBJ2-7,few,TRBV20-1,CSARDSGGSYEQYF,TGCAGTGCTAGAGATTCCGGTGGATCCTACGAGCAGTACTTC
.,TRBJ1-5,many,TRBV20-1,CSASRGINQPQHF,TGCAGTGCTAGTCGGGGCATCAATCAGCCCCAGCATTTT
TRBD2,TRBJ2-7,many,TRBV28,CASSLTGLASEQYF,TGTGCCAGCAGTCTCACCGGACTAGCGTCCGAGCAGTACTTC
.,TRBJ1-4,.,TRBV18,CASSSPSAANEKLFF,TGTGCCAGCTCATCACCTAGCGCGGCGAATGAAAAACTGTTTTTT
TRBD2,TRBJ2-1,few,TRBV7-9,CASSSKGTRSNEQFF,TGTGCCAGCAGCTCCAAAGGGACTAGATCCAATGAGCAGTTCTTC
.,TRBJ2-3,many,TRBV28,CASNLAKWTQYF,TGTGCCAGCAATTTAGCCAAATGGACGCAGTATTTT
TRBD1,TRBJ1-5,many,TRBV28,CASSFGTGGAFGNQPQHF,TGTGCCAGCAGTTTCGGGACAGGGGGCGCGTTCGGCAATCAGCCCCAGCATTTT
TRBD2,TRBJ2-3,.,TRBV9,CASSPGLATDTQYF,TGTGCCAGCAGCCCAGGACTAGCGACAGATACGCAGTATTTT
.,TRBJ2-2,.,TRBV5-1,CASHQGGTNTGELFF,TGCGCCAGCCACCAGGGGGGGACGAACACCGGGGAGCTGTTTTTT
TRBD1,TRBJ1-1,many,TRBV6-2/TRBV6-3,CASSSPGQGNTEAFF,TGTGCCAGCAGTTCCCCGGGACAGGGGAACACTGAAGCTTTCTTT
TRBD1,TRBJ2-5,many,TRBV4-1,CASAGQGQETQYF,TGCGCCAGCGCGGGACAGGGACAAGAGACCCAGTACTTC
.,TRBJ2-5,.,TRBV3-1,CASSQAGGKKETQYF,TGTGCCAGCAGCCAAGCTGGAGGGAAAAAAGAGACCCAGTACTTC
.,TRBJ1-6,many,TRBV6-5,CASSEVPPGGNSPLHF,TGTGCCAGCAGTGAGGTTCCCCCGGGGGGGAATTCACCCCTCCACTTT
TRBD2,TRBJ2-7,many,TRBV3-1,CASSQAAGAGYEQYF,TGTGCCAGCAGCCAAGCGGCGGGAGCGGGTTACGAGCAGTACTTC
TRBD1,TRBJ1-4,many,TRBV20-1,CSATQGARIEKLFF,TGCAGTGCTACACAGGGGGCAAGGATTGAAAAACTGTTTTTT
TRBD2,TRBJ2-5,many,TRBV5-1,CASSLESGTRETQYF,TGCGCCAGCAGCTTGGAAAGCGGGACGCGAGAGACCCAGTACTTC
.,TRBJ1-1,many,TRBV5-1,CASSLSQSNTEAFF,TGCGCCAGCAGCTTGAGCCAGTCGAACACTGAAGCTTTCTTT
.,TRBJ1-3,many,TRBV7-9,CASSPNRENTIYF,TGTGCCAGCAGCCCCAACAGGGAAAACACCATATATTTT
TRBD1,TRBJ1-6,many,TRBV20-1,CSASETGVNSPLHF,TGCAGTGCTAGTGAGACAGGGGTCAATTCACCCCTCCACTTT
.,TRBJ2-7,.,TRBV10-3,CAIKGQLSYEQYF,TGTGCCATCAAGGGACAACTAAGCTACGAGCAGTACTTC
TRBD2,TRBJ2-7,many,TRBV3-1,CASSQAPSGDYEQYF,TGTGCCAGCAGCCAAGCCCCTAGCGGGGACTACGAGCAGTACTTC
TRBD2,TRBJ2-1,.,TRBV5-1,CASSLEGGYEQFF,TGCGCCAGCAGCTTGGAGGGAGGGTATGAGCAGTTCTTC
.,TRBJ2-5,many,TRBV20-1,CSARGPGPETQYF,TGCAGTGCTAGGGGGCCGGGCCCGGAGACCCAGTACTTC
.,TRBJ2-3,.,TRBV28,CASSGPSTDTQYF,TGTGCCAGCTCGGGACCGAGCACAGATACGCAGTATTTT
.,TRBJ2-1,many,TRBV7-2,CASSSRTGTGGEQFF,TGTGCCAGCAGCTCCCGGACTGGAACGGGCGGTGAGCAGTTCTTC
.,TRBJ2-2,many,TRBV7-9,CASTRSTGELFF,TGTGCCAGCACCCGGAGTACCGGGGAGCTGTTTTTT
.,TRBJ1-2,many,TRBV20-1,CSASISDYGYTF,TGCAGTGCTAGTATATCCGACTATGGCTACACCTTC
.,TRBJ1-3,many,TRBV29-1,CSVEDLTSGTIYF,TGCAGCGTTGAAGATCTTACGTCAGGAACCATATATTTT
.,TRBJ2-1,medium-sized,TRBV20-1,CSAWEGGGHNEQFF,TGCAGTGCTTGGGAGGGGGGAGGGCACAATGAGCAGTTCTTC
TRBD2,TRBJ2-2,many,TRBV20-1,CSAVPASGRSGTGELFF,TGCAGTGCCGTACCGGCTAGCGGGAGGTCAGGGACCGGGGAGCTGTTTTTT
.,TRBJ1-1,.,TRBV5-1,CASSLIGKNTEAFF,TGCGCCAGCAGCTTGATCGGTAAGAACACTGAAGCTTTCTTT
.,TRBJ2-1,many,TRBV7-3,CASSLTKESSYNEQFF,TGTGCCAGCAGCTTAACGAAAGAAAGCTCCTACAATGAGCAGTTCTTC
.,TRBJ2-1,many,TRBV7-8,CASGHPLGNEQFF,TGTGCCAGCGGGCACCCCCTGGGGAATGAGCAGTTCTTC
.,TRBJ2-3,.,TRBV20-1,CSALGGYGTDTQYF,TGCAGTGCCTTAGGGGGGTACGGCACAGATACGCAGTATTTT
.,TRBJ2-3,many,TRBV20-1,CSVSRGGQGPSTDTQYF,TGCAGTGTCTCCCGGGGGGGACAGGGACCAAGCACAGATACGCAGTATTTT
TRBD2,TRBJ2-7,.,TRBV6-1,CASSEPGLAGVEQYF,TGTGCCAGCAGTGAACCCGGGCTAGCGGGAGTCGAGCAGTACTTC
TRBD2,TRBJ2-7,many,TRBV20-1,CSARGTSYLYEQYF,TGCAGTGCTAGGGGGACTAGCTATCTTTACGAGCAGTACTTC
.,TRBJ2-3,.,TRBV2,CASSEVGNFTDTQYF,TGTGCCAGCAGTGAAGTGGGTAATTTCACAGATACGCAGTATTTT
.,TRBJ2-7,.,TRBV5-1,CASSPTTYEQYF,TGCGCCAGCAGCCCTACGACCTACGAGCAGTACTTC
TRBD2,TRBJ2-7,.,TRBV19,CASSTILAGGSYEQYF,TGTGCCAGTAGTACAATACTAGCGGGAGGTTCCTACGAGCAGTACTTC
.,TRBJ1-1,many,TRBV6-5,CASSQTTLSTGGTEAFF,TGTGCCAGCAGCCAAACTACACTGTCAACGGGGGGCACTGAAGCTTTCTTT
TRBD2,TRBJ2-3,once,TRBV4-1,CASSQLLAGVADTQYF,TGCGCCAGCAGCCAACTTCTAGCGGGAGTAGCAGATACGCAGTATTTT
.,TRBJ2-3,.,TRBV12-3/TRBV12-4,CASVRQNTDTQYF,TGTGCCAGCGTGAGACAGAACACAGATACGCAGTATTTT
.,TRBJ2-3,few,TRBV7-3,CASSLEGVLDTQYF,TGTGCCAGCAGCTTAGAAGGGGTTCTAGATACGCAGTATTTT
TRBD2,TRBJ2-7,many,TRBV20-1,CSAPLRGGYEQYF,TGCAGTGCTCCACTGAGGGGAGGGTACGAGCAGTACTTC
.,TRBJ1-5,many,TRBV20-1,CSARDTDLSGNQPQHF,TGCAGTGCTAGAGATACCGATTTATCGGGCAATCAGCCCCAGCATTTT
.,TRBJ1-1,.,TRBV12-3/TRBV12-4,CASRPYRASGTEAFF,TGTGCCAGCAGACCGTACAGGGCCTCGGGCACTGAAGCTTTCTTT
.,TRBJ2-7,many,TRBV24-1,CATSDPGTTREQYF,TGTGCCACCAGTGACCCAGGGACAACTCGCGAGCAGTACTTC
.,TRBJ2-6,many,TRBV5-8,CASSTISVGANVLTF,TGTGCCAGCAGCACGATTTCTGTGGGGGCCAACGTCCTGACTTTC
.,TRBJ2-7,many,TRBV7-9,CASSYFRGGGSNEQYF,TGTGCCAGCAGCTACTTCAGAGGTGGGGGGTCGAACGAGCAGTACTTC
.,TRBJ2-3,few,TRBV10-3,CAISDPSRGSTDTQYF,TGTGCCATCAGTGACCCTAGCAGGGGTAGCACAGATACGCAGTATTTT
.,TRBJ2-5,many,TRBV20-1,CSARVEGPETQYF,TGCAGTGCTAGAGTCGAGGGGCCGGAGACCCAGTACTTC
.,TRBJ2-1,many,TRBV20-1,CSARDQERVSSYNEQFF,TGCAGTGCTAGAGATCAGGAGCGGGTGAGCTCCTACAATGAGCAGTTCTTC
TRBD1,TRBJ2-1,many,TRBV5-1,CASSKNSGQGLHEQFF,TGCGCCAGCAGCAAAAACTCGGGACAGGGGCTGCATGAGCAGTTCTTC
.,TRBJ2-1,.,TRBV5-4,CASSFWAGSYNEQFF,TGTGCCAGCAGCTTTTGGGCGGGCTCCTACAATGAGCAGTTCTTC